One sample yielded the 19 T cell receptor beta chains listed below, sequenced in a study of beta chain features in type 1 diabetes. Reverse transcribing all isolated RNA meant expressed TCRB transcripts were sequenced. The method was immunoSEQ multiplex PCR; TCRdb's version includes in-frame clones alone and lacks a portion of them. The sample lists roughly 350,000 clones; approximately 10% were seen once. The specimen sequenced was naive CD4+ T cells from blood. The receptor source for this set is a young woman in good health.

This chain connects TRBV7-2 to TRBJ2-7; 10 bases line up with TRBD1. In germline, CDR1 is SGHTA, CDR2 FQGNSA. Trimming cost V 6 bases and J 2 bases; bases outside gene matches: 7. The CDR3 totals 15 residues. The CDR3 reads CASRPRQGATYEQYF. Written as DNA, the CDR3 is TGTGCCAGCAGGCCTCGACAGGGGGCGACCTACGAGCAGTACTTC.

The chain uses TRBV4-2 and TRBJ2-2; possible D gene TRBD2, 6 bases. The V end was cut by 7 bases, the J end by 0 bases, with 9 bases between. CDR3 length: 14 residues. The germline gives CDR1 LGHNA, CDR2 YNFKEQ. CDR3 region: CASNRDSNTGELFF. DNA for the CDR3: TGTGCCAGCAACCGGGACTCGAACACCGGGGAGCTGTTTTTT.

This clone was counted between two and nine times. V usage is TRBV6-5 and J usage is TRBJ2-7, with 10 bases that match TRBD1. The CDR3 covers 15 residues. The ends lost 8 bases at V and 5 bases at J; junction bases unmatched: 12. Germline V CDR1 and CDR2: MNHEY, SVGAGI. CDR3 nucleotides: TGTGCCAGCGCCCTGGGGGGACAGGGGATCAACGAGCAGTACTTC. This encodes CASALGGQGINEQYF.

This clone was found a few times. Germline is not matched at one junction end, which may reflect a read error. The V gene is TRBV7-7, the J gene TRBJ2-2, with D possibly matching TRBD1 (6 bases). Germline assignment: CDR1 SSHAT and CDR2 FNYEAQ (reference sequence). This CDR3 has 16 residues. In nucleotides, the CDR3 is TGTGCTAGCAGCTCTGTTAGGGGACAGAACACCGGGGAGCTGTTTTTT. The encoded protein is CASSSVRGQNTGELFF.

The chain uses TRBV6-6 and TRBJ2-7; 9 bases are shared with TRBD1. This CDR3 comprises 15 residues. The J segment lost 2 bases and the V segment lost 2 bases, leaving 4 bases of the junction unmatched. CDR1 and CDR2 from the germline V gene are MNHNY and SVGAGI (reference sequence). The CDR3 reads CASSYPGQGAYEQYF. The CDR3 DNA reads as TGTGCCAGCAGTTACCCGGGACAGGGTGCCTACGAGCAGTACTTC.

The V and J genes are TRBV18 and TRBJ2-6, with unresolved D. The V gene's germline CDR1 is KGHSH and CDR2 LQKENI. The CDR3 contains 18 residues. Trimming left V 3 bases short and J 0 bases short, with 15 bases between. The CDR3 protein is CASSPLPLSTSGANVLTF. The DNA of the CDR3 is TGTGCCAGCTCACCTCTCCCCCTTAGCACCTCTGGGGCCAACGTCCTGACTTTC.

The rearrangement joins TRBV29-1 to TRBJ1-2; 9 nucleotides agree with TRBD1. J gave up 10 bases and V 6 bases, and 18 bases lay outside the gene matches. The CDR3 runs 15 residues. Germline V gives CDR1 SQVTM, CDR2 ANQGSEA. Written as DNA, the CDR3 is TGCAGCGTCACCTCAGGACAGGGGCCCCCCGGTGACTACACCTTC. Translated: CSVTSGQGPPGDYTF.

This clone was recorded a few times. The gene calls are TRBV4-3 and TRBJ2-2; tentatively, D is TRBD2 (5 bases). This CDR3 comprises 14 residues. Germline CDR1 LGHNA, CDR2 YSLEER. V was trimmed by 3 bases and J by 4 bases, leaving 9 bases between them. The CDR3 coding sequence is TGCGCCAGCAGCCAGCTAGCTGGCACCGGGGAGCTGTTTTTT. This translates into CASSQLAGTGELFF.

This clone was detected only a few times. The rearrangement uses TRBV9 and TRBJ2-1; 12 bases line up with TRBD2. This CDR3 has 16 residues. Germline V gene sequence: CDR1 SGDLS, CDR2 YYNGEE. J lost 5 bases, V lost 3 bases, and 6 bases had no gene match. CDR3 nucleotide sequence: TGTGCCAGCAGCGGGACTAGCGGGAAAAAAGACAATGAGCAGTTCTTC. Translating gives CASSGTSGKKDNEQFF.

CDR3 sequence: CASSLRTGIVDEQYF. The CDR3 coding sequence is TGTGCCAGCAGTCTGCGGACAGGGATAGTCGACGAGCAGTACTTC. J is TRBJ2-7 and V is TRBV6-1, with 8 bases matching TRBD1. The CDR3 has 15 residues. Germline values: CDR1 MNHNS, CDR2 SASEGT. After removal of 5 bases from V and 5 bases from J, the junction contained 11 bases not matched to a gene.

The V gene is TRBV19, the J gene TRBJ2-7; the match to TRBD1 covers 8 bases. The J segment lost 7 bases and the V segment lost 4 bases, leaving 9 bases of the junction unmatched. CDR1 and CDR2 from the germline V gene are LNHDA and SQIVND (reference sequence). This CDR3 is 14 amino acids long. Here the CDR3 reads CASSTGQGAREQYF. DNA of the CDR3: TGTGCCAGTAGTACGGGGCAGGGGGCGCGTGAGCAGTACTTC.

This clone was detected only a few times. The chain uses TRBV29-1 and TRBJ2-1; 14 bases fit TRBD2. The CDR3 totals 20 residues. The V gene end was trimmed by 3 bases and the J gene end by 7 bases; junction bases not matched to a gene: 20. Germline V gene sequence: CDR1 SQVTM, CDR2 ANQGSEA. The CDR3 region is CSVDEFSGTSGSWARNEQFF. The DNA of the CDR3 is TGCAGCGTTGATGAATTCTCCGGGACTAGCGGGAGTTGGGCTAGGAATGAGCAGTTCTTC.

This chain joins TRBV6-5 and TRBJ2-3; D is unclear. Germline loops: CDR1 MNHEY, CDR2 SVGAGI. The ends were cut back, 0 bases at V and 4 bases at J, with 14 bases in the middle. The CDR3 covers 16 residues. CDR3 bases: TGTGCCAGCAGTTACTCGCCAGGTGGTCTGGCAGATACGCAGTATTTT. Its protein is CASSYSPGGLADTQYF.

The table lists this clone with a few counts. The chain employs TRBV18 and TRBJ2-1; D is undetermined. CDR1 KGHSH and CDR2 LQKENI come from the germline V gene. CDR3 size: 16 residues. V lost 3 bases, J lost 0 bases, and 12 bases lay in between. The CDR3 protein is CASSPESGGSYNEQFF. DNA for the CDR3: TGTGCCAGCTCACCGGAATCGGGTGGCTCCTACAATGAGCAGTTCTTC.

The J gene is TRBJ2-4, the V gene TRBV2; 8 nucleotides match TRBD1. Trimming removed 7 bases from V and 8 bases from J; junction bases left unmatched: 10. This CDR3 has 14 residues. Germline assignment: CDR1 SNHLY and CDR2 FYNNEI. The CDR3: CASKTGQGGYIQYF. The CDR3 DNA is TGTGCCAGCAAGACCGGACAGGGCGGTTACATTCAGTACTTC. The full variable domain, its missing parts supplied by reference TRBV2 and TRBJ2-4, is EPEVTQTPSHQVTQMGQEVILRCVPISNHLYFYWYRQILGQKVEFLVSFYNNEISEKSEIFDDQFSVERPDGSNFTLKIRSTKLEDSAMYFCASKTGQGGYIQYFGAGTRLSVL.

This chain joins TRBV7-3 and TRBJ2-2; 9 bases line up with TRBD2. The CDR3 is 18 residues long. The V and J ends lost 3 bases and 5 bases, in that order; junction bases with no gene match: 13. Germline V gene sequence: CDR1 SGHTA, CDR2 FQGTGA. The chain's CDR3 is CASSFQPPGRGGTGELFF. CDR3 sequence (DNA): TGTGCCAGCAGCTTCCAACCTCCTGGGCGGGGGGGGACCGGGGAGCTGTTTTTT.

The rearrangement uses TRBV6-6 and TRBJ2-5; D remains unclear. V gave up 2 bases and J gave up 6 bases, with 16 bases separating them. Germline assignment: CDR1 MNHNY and CDR2 SVGAGI (reference sequence). The CDR3 totals 15 residues. The CDR3 DNA follows: TGTGCCAGCAGTTACCCCGCCGTCGAGTTGAAGACCCAGTACTTC. Its protein product is CASSYPAVELKTQYF.

This clone showed up just a few times. The gene calls are TRBV10-3 and TRBJ2-3; 7 nucleotides align to TRBD1. The CDR3 runs 16 residues. V gave up 2 bases and J gave up 4 bases; unmatched junction bases: 9. CDR1 is ENHRY, CDR2 SYGVKD, per germline. In DNA, the CDR3 is TGTGCCATCAGTGAGAGTGAGACAGGGAAGCCAGATACGCAGTATTTT. It translates to CAISESETGKPDTQYF.

The table lists this clone with a few counts. V and J are TRBV7-2 and TRBJ1-2, with unresolved D. Trimming stripped 1 base from V and 2 bases from J, with 17 bases between. This CDR3 is 17 amino acids long. The germline gives CDR1 SGHTA, CDR2 FQGNSA. The CDR3 here is CASSLGLAGVGNYGYTF. The CDR3 bases are TGTGCCAGCAGCTTAGGGCTTGCGGGAGTCGGGAACTATGGCTACACCTTC.